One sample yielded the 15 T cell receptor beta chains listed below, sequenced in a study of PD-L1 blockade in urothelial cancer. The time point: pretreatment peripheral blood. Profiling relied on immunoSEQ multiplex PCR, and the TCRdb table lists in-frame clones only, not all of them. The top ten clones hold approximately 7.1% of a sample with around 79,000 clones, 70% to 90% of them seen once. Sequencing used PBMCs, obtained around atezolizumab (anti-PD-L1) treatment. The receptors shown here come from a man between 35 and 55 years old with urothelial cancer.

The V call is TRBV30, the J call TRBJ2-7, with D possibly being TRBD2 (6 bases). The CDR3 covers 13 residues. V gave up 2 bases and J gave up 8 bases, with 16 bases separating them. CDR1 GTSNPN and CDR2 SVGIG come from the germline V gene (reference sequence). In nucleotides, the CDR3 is TGTGCCTGGAGTCGTAATCGGAGGGAACAGCAGTACTTC. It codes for CAWSRNRREQQYF.

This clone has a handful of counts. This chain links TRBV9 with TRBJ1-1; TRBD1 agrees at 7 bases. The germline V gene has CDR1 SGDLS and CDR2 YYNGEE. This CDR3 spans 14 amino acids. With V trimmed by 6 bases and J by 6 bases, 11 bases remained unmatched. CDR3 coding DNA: TGTGCCAGCATCTCCGACAGGGTGAAGTCTGAAGCTTTCTTT. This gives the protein CASISDRVKSEAFF.

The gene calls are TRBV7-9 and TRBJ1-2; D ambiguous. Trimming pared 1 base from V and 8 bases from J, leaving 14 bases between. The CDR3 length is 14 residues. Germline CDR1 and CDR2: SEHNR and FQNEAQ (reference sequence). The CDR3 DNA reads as TGTGCCAGCAGCTTAGGCGCGGGTATGGGGGGCTACACCTTC. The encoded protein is CASSLGAGMGGYTF.

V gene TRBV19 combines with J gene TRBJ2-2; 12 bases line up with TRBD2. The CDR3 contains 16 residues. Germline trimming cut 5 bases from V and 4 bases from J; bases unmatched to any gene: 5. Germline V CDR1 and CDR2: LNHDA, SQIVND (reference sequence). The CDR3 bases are TGTGCCAGTAGTGGCGGACTAGCGGGGTTCACCGGGGAGCTGTTTTTT. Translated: CASSGGLAGFTGELFF. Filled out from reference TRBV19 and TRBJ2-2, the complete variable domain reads DGGITQSPKYLFRKEGQNVTLSCEQNLNHDAMYWYRQDPGQGLRLIYYSQIVNDFQKGDIAEGYSVSREKKESFPLTVTSAQKNPTAFYLCASSGGLAGFTGELFFGEGSRLTVL.

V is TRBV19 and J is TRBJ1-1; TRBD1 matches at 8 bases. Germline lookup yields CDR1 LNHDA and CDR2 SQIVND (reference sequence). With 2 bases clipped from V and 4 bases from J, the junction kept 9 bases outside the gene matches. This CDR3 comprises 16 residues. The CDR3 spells CASSITQGAGGTEAFF. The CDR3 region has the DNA TGTGCCAGTAGTATAACGCAGGGGGCAGGTGGCACTGAAGCTTTCTTT.

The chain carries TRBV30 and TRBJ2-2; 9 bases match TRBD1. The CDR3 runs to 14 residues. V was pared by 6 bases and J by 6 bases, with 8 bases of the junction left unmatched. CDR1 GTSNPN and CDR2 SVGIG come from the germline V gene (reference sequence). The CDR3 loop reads CACTGGLVAGELFF. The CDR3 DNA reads TGTGCCTGTACAGGGGGCTTGGTGGCCGGGGAGCTGTTTTTT.

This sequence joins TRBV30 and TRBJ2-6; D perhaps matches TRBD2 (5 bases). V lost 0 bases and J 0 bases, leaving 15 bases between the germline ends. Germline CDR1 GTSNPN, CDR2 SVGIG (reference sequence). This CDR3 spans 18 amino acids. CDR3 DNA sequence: TGTGCCTGGAGTGTACCAACATATGGGAGCTCTGGGGCCAACGTCCTGACTTTC. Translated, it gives CAWSVPTYGSSGANVLTF. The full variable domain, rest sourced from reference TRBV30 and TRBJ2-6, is SQTIHQWPATLVQPVGSPLSLECTVEGTSNPNLYWYRQAAGRGLQLLFYSVGIGQISSEVPQNLSASRPQDRQFILSSKKLLLSDSGFYLCAWSVPTYGSSGANVLTFGAGSRLTVL.

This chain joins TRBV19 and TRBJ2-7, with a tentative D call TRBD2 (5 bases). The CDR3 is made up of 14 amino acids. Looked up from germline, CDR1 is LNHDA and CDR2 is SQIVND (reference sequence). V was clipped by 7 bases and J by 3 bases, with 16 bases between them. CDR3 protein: CASNPSGRDYEQYF. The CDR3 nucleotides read TGTGCCAGTAATCCCTCCGGACGGGACTACGAGCAGTACTTC.

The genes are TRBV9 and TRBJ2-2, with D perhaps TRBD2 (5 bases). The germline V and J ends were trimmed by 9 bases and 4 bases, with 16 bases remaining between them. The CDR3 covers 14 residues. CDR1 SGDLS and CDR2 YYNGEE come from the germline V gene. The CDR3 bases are TGTGCCACCCGAGAGGGAGAGGGCACCGGGGAGCTGTTTTTT. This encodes CATREGEGTGELFF.

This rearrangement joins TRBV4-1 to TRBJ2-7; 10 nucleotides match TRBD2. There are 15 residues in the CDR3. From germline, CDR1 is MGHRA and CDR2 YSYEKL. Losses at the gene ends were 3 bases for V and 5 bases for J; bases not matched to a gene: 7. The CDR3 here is CASSHPGTSVNEQYF. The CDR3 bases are TGCGCCAGCAGCCACCCCGGGACTAGCGTCAACGAGCAGTACTTC.

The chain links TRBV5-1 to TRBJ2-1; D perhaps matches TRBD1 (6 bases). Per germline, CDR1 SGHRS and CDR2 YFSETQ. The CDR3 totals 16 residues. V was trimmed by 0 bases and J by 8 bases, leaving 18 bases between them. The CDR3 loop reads CASSLGGTKPGDEQFF. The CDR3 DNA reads TGCGCCAGCAGCTTGGGGGGGACAAAACCCGGTGATGAGCAGTTCTTC.

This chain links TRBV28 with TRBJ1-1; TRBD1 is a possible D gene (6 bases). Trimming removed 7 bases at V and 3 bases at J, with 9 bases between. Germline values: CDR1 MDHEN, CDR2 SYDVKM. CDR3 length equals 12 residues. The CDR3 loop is CASITGYTEAFF. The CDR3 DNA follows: TGTGCCAGCATTACAGGGTACACTGAAGCTTTCTTT.

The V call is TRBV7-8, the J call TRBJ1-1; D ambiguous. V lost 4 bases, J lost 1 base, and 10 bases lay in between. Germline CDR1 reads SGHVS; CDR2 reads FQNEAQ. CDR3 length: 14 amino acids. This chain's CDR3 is CASSSSWPNTEAFF. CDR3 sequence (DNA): TGTGCCAGCAGCTCCTCTTGGCCGAACACTGAAGCTTTCTTT.

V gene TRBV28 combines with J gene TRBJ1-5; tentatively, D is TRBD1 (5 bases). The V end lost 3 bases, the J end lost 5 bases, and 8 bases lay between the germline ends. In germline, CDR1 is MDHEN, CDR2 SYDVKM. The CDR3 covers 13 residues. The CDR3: CASSLGGDQPQHF. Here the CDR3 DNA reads TGTGCCAGCAGTTTGGGGGGAGATCAGCCCCAGCATTTT.

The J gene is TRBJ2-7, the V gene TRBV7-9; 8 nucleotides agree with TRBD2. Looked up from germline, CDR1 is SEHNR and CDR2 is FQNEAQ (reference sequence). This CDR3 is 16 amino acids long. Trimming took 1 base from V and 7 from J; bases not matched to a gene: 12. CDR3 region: CASSLGPGREVEEQYF. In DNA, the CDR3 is TGTGCCAGCAGCTTAGGTCCGGGGCGGGAGGTGGAGGAGCAGTACTTC.